This T cell receptor (beta chain) was observed in a study of blood T cell repertoires in COVID-19. Overall study context: T cells, B-cell-depleted T cells, or PBMCs supplied cDNA or gDNA.

CDR3 length: 14 amino acids. CDR1 is MNHEY and CDR2 is SVGAGI in the germline V gene. The V end lost 6 bases, the J end lost 0 bases, and 11 bases lay between the germline ends. Original data processing: By means of reference gene primer amplification, nucleated cell counts were estimated. The protocol was immunoSEQ multiplex PCR, while the TCRdb copy is restricted to in-frame clones and leaves out a portion. That table gives V, J and clone size, and the DNA gave D and trimming. Among 140,000 to 150,000 clones listed, 80% to 90% were seen once. Input material: peripheral blood. The chain uses TRBV6-5 and TRBJ1-2; D perhaps matches TRBD1 (5 bases). The receptor comes from a man in his fifties or sixties who had recovered from COVID-19. The CDR3 is CASSPPDTNYGYTF. The DNA of the CDR3 is TGTGCCAGCAGCCCGCCGGACACTAACTATGGCTACACCTTC.